The present entry profiles one T cell receptor beta chain with its context. A junction boundary mismatches the germline segment, possibly from a read error. Under the authors' procedure: Counts of nucleated cells, estimated from reference gene primer amplification, were obtained. Here immunoSEQ multiplex PCR was the method, and the copy in TCRdb shows in-frame clones only, minus some. V and J calls and clone size are as listed in that table; D and trimming were resolved from the DNA. The sample lists 150,000 to 200,000 clones, roughly 90% occurring once. The sample originates from a study of blood T cell repertoires in COVID-19. Study-level information: T cells, B-cell-depleted T cells, or PBMCs supplied cDNA or gDNA.

CDR1 LNHDA and CDR2 SQIVND come from the germline V gene (reference sequence). The CDR3 runs 14 residues. The TCR comes from a man aged 55 to 70 with active or convalescent COVID-19. Material for sequencing was peripheral blood. The chain recombines TRBV19 with TRBJ1-1; 11 bases are a match to TRBD1. The CDR3 bases are TGTGCCAGTCGGACAGGGGGCTGGAACTCTGAAGCTTTCTTT. This sequence encodes CASRTGGWNSEAFF.